The following is a T cell receptor (beta chain) sequence with its context. The record originates from a study of technical replicates of blood from several donors. Profiled with immunoSEQ multiplex PCR; TCRdb holds only in-frame clones, not every one. Here the sample spans about 64,000 clones, about 86% being singletons. Trimming at V came to 4 bases and at J to 6 bases, leaving 13 bases not matched to a gene. This CDR3 has 16 residues. The germline V gene encodes CDR1 MNHEY and CDR2 SVGAGI. The material sequenced was PBMCs. This receptor was identified in a human donor in good health. Some clones in this sample may be carry-over from other donors' samples. J is TRBJ2-7 and V is TRBV6-5; 9 nucleotides agree with TRBD1. CDR3 amino acids: CASSSSGQGGFGEQYF. The DNA for the CDR3 is TGTGCCAGCAGTTCCTCGGGACAGGGAGGTTTCGGCGAGCAGTACTTC.